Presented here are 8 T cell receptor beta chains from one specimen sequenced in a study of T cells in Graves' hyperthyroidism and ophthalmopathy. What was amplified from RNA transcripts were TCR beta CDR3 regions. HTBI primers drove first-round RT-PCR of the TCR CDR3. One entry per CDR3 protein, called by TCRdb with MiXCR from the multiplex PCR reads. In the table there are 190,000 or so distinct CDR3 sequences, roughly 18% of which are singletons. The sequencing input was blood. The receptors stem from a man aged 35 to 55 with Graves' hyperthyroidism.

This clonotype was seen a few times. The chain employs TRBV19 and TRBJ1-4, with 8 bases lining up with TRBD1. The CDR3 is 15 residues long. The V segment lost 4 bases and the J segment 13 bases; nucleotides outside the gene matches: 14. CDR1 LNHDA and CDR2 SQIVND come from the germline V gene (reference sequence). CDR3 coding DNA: TGTGCCAGTAGTAGCCCAGGGACAGGTGCTCGAAGACTGTTTTTT. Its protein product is CASSSPGTGARRLFF. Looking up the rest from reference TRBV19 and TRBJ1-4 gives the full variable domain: DGGITQSPKYLFRKEGQNVTLSCEQNLNHDAMYWYRQDPGQGLRLIYYSQIVNDFQKGDIAEGYSVSREKKESFPLTVTSAQKNPTAFYLCASSSPGTGARRLFFGSGTQLSVL.

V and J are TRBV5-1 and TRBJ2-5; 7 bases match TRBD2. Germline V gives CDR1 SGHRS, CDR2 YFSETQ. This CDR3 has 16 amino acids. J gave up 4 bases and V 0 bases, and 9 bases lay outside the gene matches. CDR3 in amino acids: CASSLGARSGGETQYF. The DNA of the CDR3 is TGCGCCAGCAGCTTGGGCGCCAGGTCGGGGGGAGAGACCCAGTACTTC.

The CDR3 sequence: CASSPGTAMNTEAFF. The CDR3 DNA sequence: TGTGCCAGCAGCCCCGGGACAGCCATGAACACTGAAGCTTTCTTT. The chain employs TRBV7-2 and TRBJ1-1; 7 nucleotides line up with TRBD1. Germline V gene lookup returns CDR1 SGHTA and CDR2 FQGNSA. Losses at the gene ends were 5 bases for V and 0 bases for J; bases not matched to a gene: 6. The CDR3 covers 15 residues.

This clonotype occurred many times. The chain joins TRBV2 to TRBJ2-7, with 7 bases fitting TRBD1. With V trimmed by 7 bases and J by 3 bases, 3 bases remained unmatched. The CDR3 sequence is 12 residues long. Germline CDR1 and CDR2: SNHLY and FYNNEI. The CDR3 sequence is CASKRQGYEQYF. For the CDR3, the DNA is TGTGCCAGCAAGCGACAGGGCTACGAGCAGTACTTC.

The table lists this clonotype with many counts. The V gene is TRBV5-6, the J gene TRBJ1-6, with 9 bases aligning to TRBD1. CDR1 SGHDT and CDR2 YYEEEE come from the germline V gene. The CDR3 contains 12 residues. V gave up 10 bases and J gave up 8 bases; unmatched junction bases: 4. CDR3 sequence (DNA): TGTGCCTCCAGACAGGGGGATTCACCCCTCCACTTT. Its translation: CASRQGDSPLHF. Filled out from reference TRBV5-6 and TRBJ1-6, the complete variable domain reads DAGVTQSPTHLIKTRGQQVTLRCSPKSGHDTVSWYQQALGQGPQFIFQYYEEEERQRGNFPDRFSGHQFPNYSSELNVNALLLGDSALYLCASRQGDSPLHFGNGTRLTVT.

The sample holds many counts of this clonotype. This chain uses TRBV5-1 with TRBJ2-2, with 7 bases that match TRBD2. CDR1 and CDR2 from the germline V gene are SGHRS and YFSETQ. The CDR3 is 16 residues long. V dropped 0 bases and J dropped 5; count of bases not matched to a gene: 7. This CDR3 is CASSLVSPGGTGELFF. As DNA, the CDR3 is TGCGCCAGCAGCTTGGTTTCCCCCGGGGGGACCGGGGAGCTGTTTTTT.

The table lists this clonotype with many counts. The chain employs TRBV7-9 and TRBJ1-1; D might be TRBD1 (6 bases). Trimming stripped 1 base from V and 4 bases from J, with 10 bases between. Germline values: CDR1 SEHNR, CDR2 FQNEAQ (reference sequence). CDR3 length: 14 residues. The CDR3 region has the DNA TGTGCCAGCAGCTTAGAGGGAGGGGGCACTGAAGCTTTCTTT. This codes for CASSLEGGGTEAFF.

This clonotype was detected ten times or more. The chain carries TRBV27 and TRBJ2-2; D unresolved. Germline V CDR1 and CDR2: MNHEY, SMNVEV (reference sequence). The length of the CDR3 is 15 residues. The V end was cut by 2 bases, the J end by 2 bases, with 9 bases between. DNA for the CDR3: TGTGCCAGCAGTTTAAACCAGAGAAACACCGGGGAGCTGTTTTTT. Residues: CASSLNQRNTGELFF.